The present TCR beta chain was sequenced within a study of shared clonotypes between healthy human individuals. Overall study: Per donor, CD8 memory used one plate, CD8 naive used two, CD4 memory used three and CD4 naive used three.

Profiling relied on immunoSEQ multiplex PCR, and the TCRdb table lists in-frame clones only, not all of them. The repertoire holds nearly 1 million clones, over 75% seen once, with over 1.3% in the top ten. This clone occurred once. The antigen remains undetermined. The study, taken as a whole, reports: Researchers sampled blood only, noting tissue repertoires likely differ. It was observed that 5% to 6% of naive CD4 clonotypes were shared across several donors.

J lost 6 bases, V lost 3 bases, and 9 bases had no gene match. This CDR3 is 16 amino acids long. CDR1 and CDR2 (germline): LGHNA, YNFKEQ. What was sequenced was memory CD4+ T cells sorted from blood. Stated subset: CD45RA-negative fraction. The clonotype was recovered from a young man in good health. V is TRBV4-2 and J is TRBJ1-5, with TRBD1 identical over 9 bases. The CDR3 protein is CASSQESGQGSQPQHF. The CDR3, as DNA: TGTGCCAGCAGCCAGGAAAGTGGACAGGGGAGTCAGCCCCAGCATTTT.